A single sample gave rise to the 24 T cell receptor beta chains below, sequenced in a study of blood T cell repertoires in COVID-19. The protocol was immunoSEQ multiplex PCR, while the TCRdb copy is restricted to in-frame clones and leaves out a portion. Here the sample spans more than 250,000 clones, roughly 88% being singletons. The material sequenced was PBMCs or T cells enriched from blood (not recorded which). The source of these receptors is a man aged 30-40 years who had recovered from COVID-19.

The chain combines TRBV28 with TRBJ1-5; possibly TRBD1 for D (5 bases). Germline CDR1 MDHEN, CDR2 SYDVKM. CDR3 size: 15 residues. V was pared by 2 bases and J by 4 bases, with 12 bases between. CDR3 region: CASSLRGNGNQPQHF. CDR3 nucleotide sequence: TGTGCCAGCAGTTTACGGGGGAATGGGAATCAGCCCCAGCATTTT.

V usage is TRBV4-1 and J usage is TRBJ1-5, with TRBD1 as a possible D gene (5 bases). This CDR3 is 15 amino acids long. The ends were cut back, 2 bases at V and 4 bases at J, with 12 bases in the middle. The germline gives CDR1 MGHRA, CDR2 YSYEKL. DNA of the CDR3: TGCGCCAGCAGCCAAATCGTGGGGCTTAATCAGCCCCAGCATTTT. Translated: CASSQIVGLNQPQHF.

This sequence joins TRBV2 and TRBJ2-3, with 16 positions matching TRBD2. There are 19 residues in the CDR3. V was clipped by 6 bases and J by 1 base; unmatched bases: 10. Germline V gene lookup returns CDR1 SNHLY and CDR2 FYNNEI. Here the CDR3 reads CASSQGLAGGPFGTDTQYF. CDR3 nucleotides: TGTGCCAGCAGCCAGGGACTAGCGGGGGGGCCGTTCGGCACAGATACGCAGTATTTT.

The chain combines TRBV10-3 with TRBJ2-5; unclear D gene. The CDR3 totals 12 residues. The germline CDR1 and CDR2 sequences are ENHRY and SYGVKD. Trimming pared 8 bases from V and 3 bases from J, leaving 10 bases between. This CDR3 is CAIGLPKETQYF. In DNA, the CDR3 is TGTGCCATCGGGCTGCCAAAAGAGACCCAGTACTTC.

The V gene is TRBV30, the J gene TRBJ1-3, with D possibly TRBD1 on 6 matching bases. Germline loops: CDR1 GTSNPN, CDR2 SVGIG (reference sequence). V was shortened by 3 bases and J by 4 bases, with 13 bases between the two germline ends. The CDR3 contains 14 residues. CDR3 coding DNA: TGTGCCTGGAGGGCCTGGGGGCCGGGAAACACCATATATTTT. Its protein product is CAWRAWGPGNTIYF.

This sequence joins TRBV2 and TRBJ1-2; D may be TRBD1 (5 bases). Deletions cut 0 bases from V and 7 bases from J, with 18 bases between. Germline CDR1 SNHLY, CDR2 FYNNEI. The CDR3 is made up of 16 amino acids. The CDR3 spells CASSEARTAGKIGYTF. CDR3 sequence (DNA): TGTGCCAGCAGTGAAGCGCGGACGGCAGGGAAAATTGGCTACACCTTC.

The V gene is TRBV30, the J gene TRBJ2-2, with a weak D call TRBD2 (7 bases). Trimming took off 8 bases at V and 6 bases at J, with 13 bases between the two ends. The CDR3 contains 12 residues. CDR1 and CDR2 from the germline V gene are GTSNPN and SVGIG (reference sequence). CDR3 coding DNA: TGTGCCCAACGGCGGGGGCCCGGGGAGCTGTTTTTT. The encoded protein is CAQRRGPGELFF.

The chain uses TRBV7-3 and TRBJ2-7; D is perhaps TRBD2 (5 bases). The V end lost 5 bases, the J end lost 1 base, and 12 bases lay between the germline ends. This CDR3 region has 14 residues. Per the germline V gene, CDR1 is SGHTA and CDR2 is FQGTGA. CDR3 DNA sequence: TGTGCCAGCAGCAAAACGACGGGATCCTACGAGCAGTACTTC. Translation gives CASSKTTGSYEQYF. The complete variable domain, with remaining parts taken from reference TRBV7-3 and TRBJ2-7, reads GAGVSQTPSNKVTEKGKYVELRCDPISGHTALYWYRQSLGQGPEFLIYFQGTGAADDSGLPNDRFFAVRPEGSVSTLKIQRTERGDSAVYLCASSKTTGSYEQYFGPGTRLTVT.

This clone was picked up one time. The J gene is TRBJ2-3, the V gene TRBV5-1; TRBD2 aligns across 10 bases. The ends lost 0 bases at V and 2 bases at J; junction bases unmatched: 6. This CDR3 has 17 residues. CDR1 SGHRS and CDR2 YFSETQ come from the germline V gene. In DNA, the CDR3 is TGCGCCAGCAGCTTGGGATTAGCGGGGGGCGCCACAGATACGCAGTATTTT. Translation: CASSLGLAGGATDTQYF.

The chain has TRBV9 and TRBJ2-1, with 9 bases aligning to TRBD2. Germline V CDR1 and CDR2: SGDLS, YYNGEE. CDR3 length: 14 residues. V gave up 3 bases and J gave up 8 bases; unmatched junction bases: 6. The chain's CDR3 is CASSGSGGIYEQFF. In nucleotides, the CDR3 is TGTGCCAGCAGCGGTAGCGGGGGAATTTATGAGCAGTTCTTC.

This CDR3 is CAWSALGQSAFF. CDR3 DNA sequence: TGTGCCTGGAGTGCACTCGGACAGTCAGCTTTCTTT. The chain uses TRBV30 and TRBJ1-1; TRBD1 might be the D (6 bases). Trimming took off 1 base at V and 10 bases at J, with 13 bases between the two ends. The CDR3 length is 12 residues. The germline CDR1 and CDR2 sequences are GTSNPN and SVGIG (reference sequence).

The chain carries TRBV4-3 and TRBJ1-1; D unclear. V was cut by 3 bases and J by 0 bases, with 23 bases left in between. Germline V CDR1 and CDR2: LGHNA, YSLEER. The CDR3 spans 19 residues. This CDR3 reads CASSHTRPRSRSMNTEAFF. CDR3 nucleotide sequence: TGCGCCAGCAGCCATACACGTCCCCGGAGCAGATCTATGAACACTGAAGCTTTCTTT.

The CDR3 protein is CASSYNDGDEQFF. The CDR3 DNA reads TGTGCCAGCAGTTACAACGACGGGGATGAGCAGTTCTTC. The rearrangement joins TRBV6-5 to TRBJ2-1; a possible D gene is TRBD2 (5 bases). CDR3 length: 13 residues. Per germline, CDR1 MNHEY and CDR2 SVGAGI. V was cut by 2 bases and J by 8 bases, with 10 bases left in between.

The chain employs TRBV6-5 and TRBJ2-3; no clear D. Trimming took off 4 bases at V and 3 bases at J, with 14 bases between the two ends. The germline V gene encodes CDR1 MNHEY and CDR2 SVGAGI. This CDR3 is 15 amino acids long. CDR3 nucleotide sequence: TGTGCCAGCAGTTCCAAGCCTCTTTGGACAGATACGCAGTATTTT. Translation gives CASSSKPLWTDTQYF.

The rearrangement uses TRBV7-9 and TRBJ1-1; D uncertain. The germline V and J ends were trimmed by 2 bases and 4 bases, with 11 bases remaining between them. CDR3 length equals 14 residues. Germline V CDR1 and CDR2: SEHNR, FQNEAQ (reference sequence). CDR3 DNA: TGTGCCAGCAGCTTAAGACAAGTCAGCACTGAAGCTTTCTTT. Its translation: CASSLRQVSTEAFF. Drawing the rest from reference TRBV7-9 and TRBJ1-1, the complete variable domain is DTGVSQNPRHKITKRGQNVTFRCDPISEHNRLYWYRQTLGQGPEFLTYFQNEAQLEKSRLLSDRFSAERPKGSFSTLEIQRTEQGDSAMYLCASSLRQVSTEAFFGQGTRLTVV.

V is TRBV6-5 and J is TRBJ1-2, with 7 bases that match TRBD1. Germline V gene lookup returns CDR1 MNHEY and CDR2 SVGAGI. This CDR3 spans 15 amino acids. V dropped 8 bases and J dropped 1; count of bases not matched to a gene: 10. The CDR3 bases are TGTGCCAGCGGGGAGAGGGACAGACTTAACTATGGCTACACCTTC. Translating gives CASGERDRLNYGYTF.

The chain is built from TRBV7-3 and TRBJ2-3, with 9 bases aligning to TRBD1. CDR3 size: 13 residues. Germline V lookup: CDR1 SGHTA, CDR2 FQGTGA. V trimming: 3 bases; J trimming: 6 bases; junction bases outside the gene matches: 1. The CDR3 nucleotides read TGTGCCAGCAGCTTTGGACAGGGGGATACGCAGTATTTT. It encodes CASSFGQGDTQYF.

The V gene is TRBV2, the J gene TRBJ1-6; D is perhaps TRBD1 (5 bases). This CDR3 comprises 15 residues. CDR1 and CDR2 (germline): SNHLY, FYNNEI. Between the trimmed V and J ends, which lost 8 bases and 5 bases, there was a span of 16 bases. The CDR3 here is CASAYGTSNNSPLHF. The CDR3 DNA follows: TGTGCCAGCGCTTATGGGACTTCGAATAATTCACCCCTCCACTTT.

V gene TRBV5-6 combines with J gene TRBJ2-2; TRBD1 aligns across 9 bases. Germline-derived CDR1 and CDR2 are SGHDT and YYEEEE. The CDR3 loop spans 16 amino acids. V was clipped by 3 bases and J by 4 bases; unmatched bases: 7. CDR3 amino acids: CASSWMLTGGTGELFF. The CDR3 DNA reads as TGTGCCAGCAGCTGGATGTTGACAGGGGGCACCGGGGAGCTGTTTTTT.

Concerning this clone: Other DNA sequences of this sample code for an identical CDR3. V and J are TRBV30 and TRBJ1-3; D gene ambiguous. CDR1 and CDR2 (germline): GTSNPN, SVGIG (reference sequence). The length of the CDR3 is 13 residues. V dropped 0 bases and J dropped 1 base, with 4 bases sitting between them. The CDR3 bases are TGTGCCTGGAGTGTGAGTTCTGGAAACACCATATATTTT. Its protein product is CAWSVSSGNTIYF.

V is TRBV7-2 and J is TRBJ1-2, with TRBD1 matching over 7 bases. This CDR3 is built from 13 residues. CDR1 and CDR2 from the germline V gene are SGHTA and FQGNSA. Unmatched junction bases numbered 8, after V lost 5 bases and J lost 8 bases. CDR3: CASSRSGQLGYTF. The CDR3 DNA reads TGTGCCAGCAGCCGGTCGGGACAGTTGGGCTACACCTTC.

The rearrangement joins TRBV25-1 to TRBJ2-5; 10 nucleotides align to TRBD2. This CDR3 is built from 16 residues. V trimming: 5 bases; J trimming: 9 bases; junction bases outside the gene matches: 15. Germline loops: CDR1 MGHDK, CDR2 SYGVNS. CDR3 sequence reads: CASSPVVAGGITAQYF. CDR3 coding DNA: TGTGCCAGCAGTCCGGTGGTAGCGGGGGGAATTACGGCCCAGTACTTC.

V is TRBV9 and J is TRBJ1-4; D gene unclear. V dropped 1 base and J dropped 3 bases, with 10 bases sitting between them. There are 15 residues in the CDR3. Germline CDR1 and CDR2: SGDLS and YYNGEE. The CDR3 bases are TGTGCCAGCAGCGTATCCCCGCAGGCTAATGAAAAACTGTTTTTT. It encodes CASSVSPQANEKLFF. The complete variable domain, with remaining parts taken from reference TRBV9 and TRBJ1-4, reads DSGVTQTPKHLITATGQRVTLRCSPRSGDLSVYWYQQSLDQGLQFLIQYYNGEERAKGNILERFSAQQFPDLHSELNLSSLELGDSALYFCASSVSPQANEKLFFGSGTQLSVL.

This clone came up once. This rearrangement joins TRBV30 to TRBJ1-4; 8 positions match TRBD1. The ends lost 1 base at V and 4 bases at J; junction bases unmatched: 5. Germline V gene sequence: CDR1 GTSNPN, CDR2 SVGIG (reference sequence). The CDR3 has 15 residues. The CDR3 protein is CAWSETGGVNEKLFF. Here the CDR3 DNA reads TGTGCCTGGAGTGAAACAGGGGGAGTTAATGAAAAACTGTTTTTT.